What follows describes a single T cell receptor beta chain. The source of the sample is a study of blood T cell repertoires in COVID-19. About the research overall: Samples taken during acute and convalescent COVID-19 were collected in the United States, Italy and Spain.

Assay used: immunoSEQ multiplex PCR; TCRdb lists only in-frame clones, some missing. The sample holds 230,000 or so clones; around 81% are singletons and the top ten take approximately 3.6%. V was clipped by 2 bases and J by 1 base, with 6 bases between them. In germline, CDR1 is SGHRS, CDR2 YFSETQ. The CDR3 runs 13 residues. The chain has TRBV5-1 and TRBJ1-1; D unclear. The sample comprised PBMCs or T cells enriched from blood (not recorded which). This receptor was obtained from a man aged 50 or older who had recovered from COVID-19. The CDR3 reads CASSFTANTEAFF. The CDR3 DNA is TGCGCCAGCAGCTTCACAGCGAACACTGAAGCTTTCTTT. The full variable domain, in which reference TRBV5-1 and TRBJ1-1 provide the parts outside the CDR3, is KAGVTQTPRYLIKTRGQQVTLSCSPISGHRSVSWYQQTPGQGLQFLFEYFSETQRNKGNFPGRFSGRQFSNSRSEMNVSTLELGDSALYLCASSFTANTEAFFGQGTRLTVV.